This is a list of T cell receptor beta chains from one sample in a study of T-cell reconstitution after alpha-beta-depleted transplantation in children. Using its own MiXCR run on the PCR reads, TCRdb lists one record per CDR3 protein. The sample includes fewer than 700,000 distinct CDR3 sequences, 10% to 15% of them seen just once. The specimen comprised PBMCs, mostly from graft donor cells, sampled 360 days after TCRalphabeta/CD19-depleted stem cell transplant. The source of these receptors is a male patient between 5 and 17 years old who had a stem cell transplant for acute myeloid leukemia, so the T cells may come from the graft donor. Each CDR3 is given with its conserved first and last residue. D genes are given only for firm matches. Clone size appears in some rows only: once, few, many, or a class for an expanded clone.

TRBJ2-5 TRBD2 - TRBV10-3 CAISEPGLAGAETQYF TGTGCCATCAGTGAGCCGGGACTAGCGGGAGCAGAGACCCAGTACTTC
TRBJ2-3 TRBD2 - TRBV5-1 CASSLNPSGRFMQYF TGCGCCAGCAGCTTGAATCCTAGCGGGAGGTTTATGCAGTATTTT
TRBJ2-5 - many TRBV4-2 CASSQGAYQETQYF TGTGCCAGCAGCCAAGGAGCGTACCAAGAGACCCAGTACTTC
TRBJ2-5 - many TRBV7-2 CASSLGLARETQYF TGTGCCAGCAGCTTAGGGCTAGCAAGGGAGACCCAGTACTTC
TRBJ2-1 TRBD1 few TRBV15 CATSSRDRHNEQFF TGTGCCACCAGCAGTAGGGACAGACACAATGAGCAGTTCTTC
TRBJ1-2 - many TRBV28 CASSLAYGYTF TGTGCCAGCAGTTTAGCTTATGGCTACACCTTC
TRBJ2-3 TRBD2 - TRBV7-2 CASRVGTSPSTDTQYF TGTGCCAGCAGAGTCGGGACTAGCCCTAGCACAGATACGCAGTATTTT
TRBJ2-6 - many TRBV6-1 CASSTSAGGPGANVLTF TGTGCCAGCAGTACCTCAGCTGGGGGCCCTGGGGCCAACGTCCTGACTTTC
TRBJ2-5 TRBD1 - TRBV27 CASGLYRGPLETQYF TGTGCCAGCGGGTTATACAGGGGGCCTTTGGAGACCCAGTACTTC
TRBJ2-7 - many TRBV6-2/TRBV6-3 CASSKLMYEQYF TGTGCCAGCAGTAAACTCATGTACGAGCAGTACTTC
TRBJ2-7 - many TRBV29-1 CSVEDRQQRRGQYF TGCAGCGTTGAAGATCGCCAACAGCGTCGGGGGCAGTACTTC
TRBJ2-4 TRBD2 few TRBV7-2 CASSFLAGGGAKNIQYF TGTGCCAGCAGCTTTCTAGCGGGAGGAGGGGCCAAAAACATTCAGTACTTC
TRBJ2-1 TRBD1 many TRBV5-1 CASSRDRGTGSSYNEQFF TGCGCCAGCAGCCGGGACAGGGGGACGGGTAGCTCCTACAATGAGCAGTTCTTC
TRBJ2-3 TRBD2 - TRBV7-3 CASRGRLAASTDTQYF TGTGCCAGCAGGGGTCGACTAGCAGCTTCGACAGATACGCAGTATTTT
TRBJ2-7 TRBD2 few TRBV25-1 CASSDRAGGTYEQYF TGTGCCAGCAGTGACCGCGCGGGAGGAACCTACGAGCAGTACTTC
TRBJ1-5 - few TRBV6-2/TRBV6-3 CASSHMHSNQPQHF TGTGCCAGCAGCCACATGCATAGCAATCAGCCCCAGCATTTT
TRBJ1-1 TRBD1 - TRBV14 CASSASSRGRMDTEAFF TGTGCCAGCAGCGCAAGTAGCAGGGGGCGCATGGACACTGAAGCTTTCTTT
TRBJ2-7 TRBD2 - TRBV29-1 CSVAGGLAGAYEQYF TGCAGCGTTGCTGGTGGACTAGCGGGAGCCTACGAGCAGTACTTC
TRBJ2-3 TRBD2 few TRBV20-1 CSAPGTSLTDTQYF TGCAGTGCCCCCGGGACTAGCCTCACAGATACGCAGTATTTT
TRBJ2-5 TRBD2 many TRBV20-1 CSANLPAGVTETQYF TGCAGTGCCAACCTCCCGGCGGGAGTCACAGAGACCCAGTACTTC
TRBJ2-7 - few TRBV21-1 CASRNRTSGPSSYEQYF TGTGCCAGCAGAAATCGGACTAGCGGGCCGAGCTCCTACGAGCAGTACTTC
TRBJ2-7 TRBD1 few TRBV10-3 CAIQGGQGYEQYF TGTGCCATCCAGGGAGGACAGGGCTACGAGCAGTACTTC